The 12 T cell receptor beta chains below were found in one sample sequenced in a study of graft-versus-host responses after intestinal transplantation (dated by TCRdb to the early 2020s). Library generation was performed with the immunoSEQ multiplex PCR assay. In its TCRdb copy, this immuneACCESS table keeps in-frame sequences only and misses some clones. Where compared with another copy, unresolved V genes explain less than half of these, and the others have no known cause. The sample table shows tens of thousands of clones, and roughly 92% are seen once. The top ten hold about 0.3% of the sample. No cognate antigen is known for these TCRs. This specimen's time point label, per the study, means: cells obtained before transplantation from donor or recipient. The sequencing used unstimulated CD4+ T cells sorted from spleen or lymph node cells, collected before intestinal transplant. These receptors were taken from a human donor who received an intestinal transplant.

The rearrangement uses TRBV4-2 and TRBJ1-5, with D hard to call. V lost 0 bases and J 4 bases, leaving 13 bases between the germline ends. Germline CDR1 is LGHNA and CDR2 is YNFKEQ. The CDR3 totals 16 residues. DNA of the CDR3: TGTGCCAGCAGCCAAGATCCTATTCGCGGGAATCAGCCCCAGCATTTT. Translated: CASSQDPIRGNQPQHF.

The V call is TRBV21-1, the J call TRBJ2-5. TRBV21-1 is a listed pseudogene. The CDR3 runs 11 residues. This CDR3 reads CASSKEGTQYF. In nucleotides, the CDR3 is TGTGCCAGCAGCAAAGAAGGGACCCAGTACTTC.

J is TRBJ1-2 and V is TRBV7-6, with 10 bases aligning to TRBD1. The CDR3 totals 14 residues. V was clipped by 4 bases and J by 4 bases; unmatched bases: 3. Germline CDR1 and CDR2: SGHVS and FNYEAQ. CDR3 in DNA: TGTGCCAGCAGCTCGGACAGGGGGAGCTATGGCTACACCTTC. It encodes CASSSDRGSYGYTF.

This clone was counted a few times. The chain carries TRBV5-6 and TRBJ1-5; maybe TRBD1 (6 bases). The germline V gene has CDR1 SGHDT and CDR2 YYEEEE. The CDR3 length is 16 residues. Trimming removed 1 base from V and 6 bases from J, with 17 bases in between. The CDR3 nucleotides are TGTGCCAGCAGCTTGAATGGGGGGGCGCAGGGTCAGCCCCAGCATTTT. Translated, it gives CASSLNGGAQGQPQHF.

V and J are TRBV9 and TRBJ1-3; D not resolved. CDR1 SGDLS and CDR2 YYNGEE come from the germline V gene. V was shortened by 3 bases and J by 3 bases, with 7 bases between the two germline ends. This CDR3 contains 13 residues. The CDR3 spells CASSATYGNTIYF. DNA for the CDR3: TGTGCCAGCAGCGCGACCTATGGAAACACCATATATTTT.

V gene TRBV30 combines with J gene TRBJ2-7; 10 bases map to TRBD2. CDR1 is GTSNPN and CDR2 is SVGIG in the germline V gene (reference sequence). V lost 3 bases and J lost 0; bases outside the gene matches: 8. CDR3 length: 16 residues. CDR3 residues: CAWSALGLANSYEQYF. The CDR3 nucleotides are TGTGCCTGGAGCGCCCTGGGACTAGCGAACTCCTACGAGCAGTACTTC.

CDR3 residues: CASSLSTGGNYGYTF. In nucleotides, the CDR3 is TGTGCCAGCAGTTTATCGACAGGGGGTAACTATGGCTACACCTTC. J is TRBJ1-2 and V is TRBV27; 9 positions match TRBD1. The CDR3 loop spans 15 amino acids. J gave up 1 base and V 0 bases, and 0 bases lay outside the gene matches. The germline gives CDR1 MNHEY, CDR2 SMNVEV (reference sequence).

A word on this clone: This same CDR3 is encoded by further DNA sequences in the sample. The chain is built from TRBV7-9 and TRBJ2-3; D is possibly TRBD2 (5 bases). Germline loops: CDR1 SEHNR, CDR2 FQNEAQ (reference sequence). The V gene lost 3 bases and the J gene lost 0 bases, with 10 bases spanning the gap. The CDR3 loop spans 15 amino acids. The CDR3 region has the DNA TGTGCCAGCAGCTTTCGGGGTTCTAGCACAGATACGCAGTATTTT. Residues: CASSFRGSSTDTQYF.

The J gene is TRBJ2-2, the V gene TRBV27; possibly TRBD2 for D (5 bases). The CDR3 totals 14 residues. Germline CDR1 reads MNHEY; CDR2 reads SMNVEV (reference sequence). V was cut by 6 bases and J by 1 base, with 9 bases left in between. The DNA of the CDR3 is TGTGCCAGCAGAGTAGGACTGAACACCGGGGAGCTGTTTTTT. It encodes CASRVGLNTGELFF.

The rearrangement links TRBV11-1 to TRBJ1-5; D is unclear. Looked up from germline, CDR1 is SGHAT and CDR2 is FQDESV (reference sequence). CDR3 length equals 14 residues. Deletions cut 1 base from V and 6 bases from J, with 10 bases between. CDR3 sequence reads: CASSLDSAGQPQHF. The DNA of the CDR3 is TGTGCCAGCAGCTTAGACTCGGCTGGTCAGCCCCAGCATTTT.

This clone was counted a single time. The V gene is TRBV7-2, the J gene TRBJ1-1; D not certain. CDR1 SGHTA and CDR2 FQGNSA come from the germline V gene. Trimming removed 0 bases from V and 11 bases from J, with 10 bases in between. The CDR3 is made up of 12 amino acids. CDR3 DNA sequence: TGTGCCAGCAGCTTAGCGCTGGGAAGTGCTTTCTTT. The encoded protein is CASSLALGSAFF.

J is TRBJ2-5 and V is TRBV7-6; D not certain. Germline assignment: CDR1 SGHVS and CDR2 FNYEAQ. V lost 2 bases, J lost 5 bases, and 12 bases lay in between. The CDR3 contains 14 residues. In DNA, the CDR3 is TGTGCCAGCAGCTTAACCGGTGGTGCGGAGACCCAGTACTTC. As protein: CASSLTGGAETQYF.